Below, one TCR beta chain is given with its context. The data were obtained in a study of technical replicates of blood from a few donors. The V segment lost 5 bases and the J segment 1 base; nucleotides outside the gene matches: 7. Germline CDR1 reads SGHNT; CDR2 reads YENEEA. The CDR3 is 15 amino acids. Produced via immunoSEQ multiplex PCR; TCRdb's table is partial and in-frame only. Among 70,000 to 85,000 clones listed, roughly 95% were seen once. This clonotype originated in a human donor in good health. The sequenced sample consisted of T cells isolated from PBMCs. The chain employs TRBV11-3 and TRBJ1-1; TRBD1 aligns across 7 bases. The CDR3 DNA follows: TGTGCCAGCAGCCCCCGAGGGACAGCGAACACTGAAGCTTTCTTT. This encodes CASSPRGTANTEAFF.